These 8 T cell receptor beta chains were all obtained from the same sample, sequenced in a study of shared clonotypes between healthy human individuals (TCRdb year 2020). Libraries were made using the immunoSEQ multiplex PCR assay. TCRdb re-hosts the immuneACCESS table, in-frame sequences only. Its copies lack some clones; in the studies checked, an unresolved V gene accounts for under half of them, and the cause for the rest is not known. In this sample the table shows a few million clones, more than 85% of which occur a single time. Jointly, the top ten make up under 0.45% of the sample. The sample consisted of naive CD4+ T cells from PBMCs. The cell subset or site tag for this specimen amounts to: CD45RA+ positively selected. These receptors all stem from a man younger than 30 in good health. Some clones in this sample may be carry-over from other donors' samples.

This clone has only a few counts. The chain links TRBV29-1 to TRBJ1-1; possibly TRBD1 for D (6 bases). Germline V gives CDR1 SQVTM, CDR2 ANQGSEA. This CDR3 is 12 amino acids long. V lost 7 bases and J 4 bases, leaving 13 bases between the germline ends. The CDR3 region has the DNA TGCAGCGCAAGGGGGTTTACCACTGAAGCTTTCTTT. Translating gives CSARGFTTEAFF.

Of note for this clone: The sample has other DNA sequences that encode this CDR3 too. V is TRBV6-1 and J is TRBJ2-3, with TRBD2 matching 8 bases. CDR3 length equals 15 residues. The V segment lost 4 bases and the J segment 1 base; nucleotides outside the gene matches: 4. Germline V lookup: CDR1 MNHNS, CDR2 SASEGT. The chain's CDR3 is CASSATSGRTDTQYF. The CDR3 DNA is TGTGCCAGCAGTGCTACTAGCGGCCGCACAGATACGCAGTATTTT.

The genes are TRBV20-1 and TRBJ2-5; the D is unclear. This CDR3 has 10 amino acids. V was clipped by 3 bases and J by 6 bases, with 5 bases between them. Germline loops: CDR1 DFQATT, CDR2 SNEGSKA (reference sequence). In DNA, the CDR3 is TGCAGTGCTAGCTATCAGACCCAGTACTTC. As protein: CSASYQTQYF.

About this clone: Other nucleotide sequences in the sample specify the same CDR3. This chain connects TRBV28 to TRBJ2-4; D assignment may be TRBD1 or TRBD2 (6 bases each). V lost 6 bases and J lost 0, with 12 bases in between. Per germline, CDR1 MDHEN and CDR2 SYDVKM. The CDR3 length is 15 residues. The chain's CDR3 is CASSPQGLAKNIQYF. The CDR3 DNA follows: TGTGCCAGCAGCCCACAGGGACTAGCCAAAAACATTCAGTACTTC.

The chain combines TRBV5-5 with TRBJ2-3; 7 bases agree with TRBD1. Germline V gives CDR1 SGHKS, CDR2 YYEKEE (reference sequence). Germline trimming cut 7 bases from V and 4 bases from J; bases unmatched to any gene: 9. The CDR3 extends over 14 amino acids. The CDR3 DNA reads TGTGCCAGCGGATCAGACAGGGCTCCAGATACGCAGTATTTT. Translated, it gives CASGSDRAPDTQYF.

The chain recombines TRBV6-5 with TRBJ2-5; D not resolved. Germline CDR1 MNHEY, CDR2 SVGAGI. Trimming removed 8 bases at V and 1 base at J, with 11 bases between. CDR3 length: 13 amino acids. The CDR3 sequence is CASSRRFQETQYF. The CDR3 coding sequence is TGTGCCAGCTCTCGTCGGTTCCAAGAGACCCAGTACTTC.

The chain has TRBV5-8 and TRBJ1-2; D gene uncertain. Looked up from germline, CDR1 is SGHTS and CDR2 is YDEGEE. With 1 base removed from V and 8 bases from J, the gap between germline ends came to 12 bases. CDR3 length equals 13 residues. CDR3 bases: TGTGCCAGCAGCTTGACCTTGGGAGGAGGCTACACCTTC. Translation: CASSLTLGGGYTF.

This clone was detected a few times. The chain joins TRBV5-5 to TRBJ1-1; TRBD1 agrees at 9 bases. V gave up 4 bases and J gave up 4 bases; unmatched junction bases: 2. The CDR3 length is 13 residues. CDR1 is SGHKS, CDR2 YYEKEE, per germline (reference sequence). CDR3 residues: CASSAGQGTEAFF. CDR3 nucleotides: TGTGCCAGCAGCGCGGGACAGGGCACTGAAGCTTTCTTT.